The 28 T cell receptor beta chains below were found in one sample sequenced in a study of neurological immune-mediated disorders. TCRdb reprocessed the 5' RACE reads with MiXCR, giving one entry per CDR3 protein. The sample yields around 71,000 distinct CDR3 sequences, roughly 13% seen once. The time point denotes: longitudinal time-point 1 (baseline). Sequencing used PBMCs. The receptors derive from a female donor with HTLV-1-associated myelopathy (HAM/TSP).

The chain combines TRBV28 with TRBJ1-6; 9 bases fit TRBD1. J was trimmed by 9 bases and V by 8 bases; bases with no gene match: 8. Germline V gives CDR1 MDHEN, CDR2 SYDVKM. The CDR3 is 14 amino acids. The CDR3 DNA reads as TGTGCCAGCCGATTTTTGACAGGGGGTTCACCCCTCCACTTT. Translation gives CASRFLTGGSPLHF. The entire variable domain, with the rest obtained from reference TRBV28 and TRBJ1-6, is as follows: DVKVTQSSRYLVKRTGEKVFLECVQDMDHENMFWYRQDPGLGLRLIYFSYDVKMKEKGDIPEGYSVSREKKERFSLILESASTNQTSMYLCASRFLTGGSPLHFGNGTRLTVT.

The J gene is TRBJ2-1, the V gene TRBV28; D is uncertain. V was shortened by 8 bases and J by 7 bases, with 21 bases between the two germline ends. The V gene's germline CDR1 is MDHEN and CDR2 SYDVKM. This CDR3 region has 15 residues. The CDR3 sequence: CASLSPMTGGNEQFF. In nucleotides, the CDR3 is TGTGCCAGCTTATCCCCCATGACCGGTGGTAATGAGCAGTTCTTC.

The CDR3 region has the DNA TGTGCCAGCAGCTTAGGGGGCGGGGGCCAGGACGAGCAGTACTTC. Translation: CASSLGGGGQDEQYF. The chain recombines TRBV7-2 with TRBJ2-7; tentatively, D is TRBD2 (7 bases). Per the germline V gene, CDR1 is SGHTA and CDR2 is FQGNSA. V gave up 1 base and J gave up 5 bases, with 15 bases separating them. The CDR3 length is 15 residues.

This clonotype was found a few times. J is TRBJ2-2 and V is TRBV6-4; TRBD2 might be the D (6 bases). Germline V gene lookup returns CDR1 MRHNA and CDR2 SNTAGT. Trimming removed 4 bases from V and 0 bases from J, with 6 bases in between. The CDR3 spans 14 residues. As DNA, the CDR3 is TGTGCCAGCAGTGGACTAGCGAACACCGGGGAGCTGTTTTTT. Translating it yields CASSGLANTGELFF.

This clonotype was detected ten times or more. V gene TRBV7-2 combines with J gene TRBJ2-1; D is unresolved. Between the trimmed V and J ends, which lost 3 bases and 9 bases, there was a span of 12 bases. CDR3 length equals 13 residues. CDR1 SGHTA and CDR2 FQGNSA come from the germline V gene. The CDR3, as DNA: TGTGCCAGCAGCTTGATGGGCTCCAGTGAGCAGTTCTTC. Residues: CASSLMGSSEQFF.

This clonotype was detected many times. The CDR3 sequence is CSAVDRVNTEAFF. DNA of the CDR3: TGCAGCGCCGTCGACAGGGTTAACACTGAAGCTTTCTTT. V usage is TRBV29-1 and J usage is TRBJ1-1, with 7 bases that match TRBD1. The CDR3 has 13 residues. V was pared by 7 bases and J by 2 bases, with 7 bases of the junction left unmatched. From germline, CDR1 is SQVTM and CDR2 ANQGSEA.

This clonotype was seen many times. The chain combines TRBV5-5 with TRBJ2-3; no clear D. CDR1 is SGHKS and CDR2 is YYEKEE in the germline V gene (reference sequence). The CDR3 sequence is 13 residues long. Deletions cut 2 bases from V and 5 bases from J, with 9 bases between. CDR3 DNA: TGTGCCAGCAGCTTCGGAATGGGAGATACGCAGTATTTT. Translated: CASSFGMGDTQYF.

This clonotype occurred many times. A much larger clone lies one base from this, so it may be a read error. The rearrangement links TRBV3-1 to TRBJ1-5, with unresolved D. V was pared by 3 bases and J by 4 bases, with 7 bases between. This CDR3 is 13 amino acids long. CDR1 and CDR2 (germline): LGHDT, YNNKEL (reference sequence). This chain's CDR3 is CASSQGSNQPQHF. The CDR3, as DNA: TGTGCCAGCAGCCAGGGGTCTAATCAGCCCCAGCATTTT.

This clonotype was detected many times. The chain couples TRBV6-5 to TRBJ2-3; possibly TRBD1 for D (5 bases). CDR1 and CDR2 from the germline V gene are MNHEY and SVGAGI. Trimming left V 6 bases short and J 0 bases short, with 13 bases between. The CDR3 runs 15 residues. The CDR3: CASRQKTVSTDTQYF. In DNA form, the CDR3 reads TGTGCCAGCAGACAGAAGACAGTTAGCACAGATACGCAGTATTTT.

Note on this clonotype: A single base separates this from a much larger clone, so it may be a read error. This rearrangement joins TRBV20-1 to TRBJ2-1, with D maybe TRBD2 (5 bases). The CDR3 loop spans 10 amino acids. Germline V gene data show CDR1 as DFQATT and CDR2 as SNEGSKA (reference sequence). V was trimmed by 3 bases and J by 12 bases, leaving 9 bases between them. The CDR3 reads CSASLGGQFF. Here the CDR3 DNA reads TGCAGTGCTAGTCTTGGAGGGCAGTTCTTC.

This clonotype was seen at least ten times. The V and J genes are TRBV11-2 and TRBJ2-3, with TRBD2 identical over 13 bases. CDR3 size: 16 residues. Germline V gene data show CDR1 as SGHAT and CDR2 as FQNNGV. The V gene end was trimmed by 3 bases and the J gene end by 5 bases; junction bases not matched to a gene: 5. Written as DNA, the CDR3 is TGTGCCAGCAGCTTTACTAGCGGGGGGGCAATAGATACGCAGTATTTT. This encodes CASSFTSGGAIDTQYF.

In regard to this clonotype: With a much larger clone just one base away, this may be a read error. CDR3 protein: CTSSRGGSYNEQFF. The CDR3 DNA is TGCACCAGCAGCCGGGGGGGCTCCTACAATGAGCAGTTCTTC. The chain is built from TRBV5-1 and TRBJ2-1, with TRBD2 identical over 8 bases. CDR3 length: 14 residues. The germline V gene has CDR1 SGHRS and CDR2 YFSETQ.

In the case of this clonotype: With a much larger clone just one base away, this may be a read error. This chain connects TRBV9 to TRBJ2-7, with D possibly TRBD2 on 7 matching bases. This CDR3 comprises 14 residues. Germline V gives CDR1 SGDLS, CDR2 YYNGEE. The chain's CDR3 is CVSSVGGESYEQYF. CDR3 bases: TGTGTCAGCAGCGTAGGGGGGGAATCCTACGAGCAGTACTTC.

Judged by abundance, this clonotype is medium-sized. The rearrangement joins TRBV9 to TRBJ2-1, with TRBD2 as a possible D gene (5 bases). This CDR3 contains 15 residues. V lost 3 bases and J 4 bases, leaving 14 bases between the germline ends. The V gene's germline CDR1 is SGDLS and CDR2 YYNGEE. CDR3 sequence: CASSAWSSGYNEQFF. CDR3 DNA: TGTGCCAGCAGCGCTTGGTCCAGCGGATACAATGAGCAGTTCTTC.

This clonotype was counted between two and nine times. The chain has TRBV5-1 and TRBJ2-5, with a weak D call TRBD2 (5 bases). CDR1 is SGHRS and CDR2 is YFSETQ in the germline V gene. The V gene lost 2 bases and the J gene lost 2 bases, with 10 bases spanning the gap. This CDR3 region has 14 residues. The CDR3 DNA follows: TGCGCCAGCAGCTTACTAGGTTATCAAGAGACCCAGTACTTC. Translation: CASSLLGYQETQYF.

Note on this clonotype: A much larger clone lies one base from this, so it may be a read error. The gene calls are TRBV3-1 and TRBJ2-7, with TRBD1 matching 10 bases. V was clipped by 2 bases and J by 5 bases; unmatched bases: 6. CDR3 length: 15 amino acids. CDR1 and CDR2 (germline): LGHDT, YNNKEL (reference sequence). The CDR3 nucleotides read TGTGCCAGCAGCCAACTCGGGACAGGGGTCCACGAGCAGTACTTC. It translates to CASSQLGTGVHEQYF.

This clonotype was recorded a few times. The chain has TRBV7-6 and TRBJ1-3, with a possible D match to TRBD1 (5 bases). The ends were cut back, 5 bases at V and 0 bases at J, with 20 bases in the middle. The CDR3 length is 18 residues. Germline CDR1 and CDR2: SGHVS and FNYEAQ. CDR3 DNA sequence: TGTGCCAGCAGCGCACGGGTATTAGGGGAACACTCTGGAAACACCATATATTTT. Amino acid sequence: CASSARVLGEHSGNTIYF.

This clonotype was found many times. The CDR3: CASSLDMSSYNEQFF. CDR3 nucleotide sequence: TGTGCCAGCAGCTTAGACATGAGCTCCTACAATGAGCAGTTCTTC. This chain uses TRBV7-3 with TRBJ2-1; no clear D gene. The ends were cut back, 2 bases at V and 0 bases at J, with 8 bases in the middle. This CDR3 comprises 15 residues. CDR1 SGHTA and CDR2 FQGTGA come from the germline V gene.

This clonotype was seen at least ten times. The chain joins TRBV10-3 to TRBJ2-7, with D perhaps matching TRBD2 (5 bases). Germline CDR1 is ENHRY and CDR2 is SYGVKD. The CDR3 sequence is 13 residues long. Trimming stripped 5 bases from V and 1 base from J, with 9 bases between. CDR3 loop: CAISYGMSYEQYF. CDR3 coding DNA: TGTGCCATCAGTTACGGGATGTCCTACGAGCAGTACTTC.

The chain recombines TRBV7-2 with TRBJ2-7; D not certain. The CDR3 has 15 amino acids. Germline V gives CDR1 SGHTA, CDR2 FQGNSA. Trimming removed 2 bases at V and 2 bases at J, with 13 bases between. The CDR3: CASSLSQQFTYEQYF. The CDR3 DNA reads as TGTGCCAGCAGCTTATCTCAGCAATTCACCTACGAGCAGTACTTC. Drawing the rest from reference TRBV7-2 and TRBJ2-7, the complete variable domain is GAGVSQSPSNKVTEKGKDVELRCDPISGHTALYWYRQSLGQGLEFLIYFQGNSAPDKSGLPSDRFSAERTGGSVSTLTIQRTQQEDSAVYLCASSLSQQFTYEQYFGPGTRLTVT.

At least ten counts were recorded for this clonotype. The gene calls are TRBV25-1 and TRBJ2-7, with D possibly matching TRBD1 (5 bases). The CDR3 totals 12 residues. Trimming removed 6 bases at V and 0 bases at J, with 6 bases between. The V gene's germline CDR1 is MGHDK and CDR2 SYGVNS. CDR3 loop: CASSRDSYEQYF. CDR3 sequence (DNA): TGTGCCAGCAGCAGGGACTCCTACGAGCAGTACTTC.

This clonotype has a count of ten or more. V and J are TRBV20-1 and TRBJ2-2, with D unclear. Germline assignment: CDR1 DFQATT and CDR2 SNEGSKA (reference sequence). Trimming pared 3 bases from V and 4 bases from J, leaving 18 bases between. CDR3 length equals 16 residues. CDR3 in DNA: TGCAGTGCTAGGGCTAAGGGCGAACTACTCACCGGGGAGCTGTTTTTT. It codes for CSARAKGELLTGELFF.

This clonotype was recorded a few times. The gene calls are TRBV6-5 and TRBJ2-2; D is ambiguous. The V end lost 0 bases, the J end lost 0 bases, and 8 bases lay between the germline ends. The length of the CDR3 is 16 residues. Germline V gene lookup returns CDR1 MNHEY and CDR2 SVGAGI. The CDR3 nucleotides read TGTGCCAGCAGTTACTCGTTGTGGACGAACACCGGGGAGCTGTTTTTT. This translates into CASSYSLWTNTGELFF.

Many counts were recorded for this clonotype. The V call is TRBV6-6, the J call TRBJ1-1; D is unclear. V lost 0 bases, J lost 7 bases, and 9 bases lay in between. The germline gives CDR1 MNHNY, CDR2 SVGAGI (reference sequence). The CDR3 is 13 amino acids. CDR3 loop: CASSYSRTVEAFF. Written as DNA, the CDR3 is TGTGCCAGCAGTTACTCGAGGACGGTTGAAGCTTTCTTT.

Worth noting for this clonotype: A read error may be the cause here, since a much bigger clone is one base away. V and J are TRBV4-2 and TRBJ2-3, with 11 bases fitting TRBD2. Germline lookup yields CDR1 LGHNA and CDR2 YNFKEQ. This CDR3 spans 17 amino acids. CDR3 sequence (DNA): TGTGCCAGCAGCCCATCGTTAGCGGGGGGGAGCACAGATAAGCAGTATTTT. Residues: CASSPSLAGGSTDKQYF.

This clonotype was recorded many times. The chain employs TRBV28 and TRBJ2-7, with TRBD1 matching 12 bases. This CDR3 comprises 16 residues. Germline V lookup: CDR1 MDHEN, CDR2 SYDVKM. Trimming cost V 3 bases and J 0 bases; bases outside gene matches: 3. The CDR3 DNA reads as TGTGCCAGCAGTTTGGGGACAGGGGGCAGCTCCTACGAGCAGTACTTC. Translating it yields CASSLGTGGSSYEQYF.

The gene calls are TRBV3-1 and TRBJ2-7, with 8 positions matching TRBD2. V shed 4 bases and J 5 bases; nucleotides not matched to a gene: 4. Germline CDR1 and CDR2: LGHDT and YNNKEL (reference sequence). The CDR3 runs to 13 residues. CDR3 nucleotide sequence: TGTGCCAGCAGCCGGACTAGCCTCAACGAGCAGTACTTC. This sequence encodes CASSRTSLNEQYF.

The table lists this clonotype with many counts. CDR3 sequence (DNA): TGTGCCAGCAGCTTGGTCGGGACTAGCGGAGACCTTGGTTTCTTC. It translates to CASSLVGTSGDLGFF. V gene TRBV5-6 combines with J gene TRBJ2-1; 11 nucleotides agree with TRBD2. The CDR3 spans 15 residues. Germline CDR1 is SGHDT and CDR2 is YYEEEE. Trimming removed 0 bases from V and 16 bases from J; junction bases left unmatched: 12. The whole variable domain, filled in from reference TRBV5-6 and TRBJ2-1, reads DAGVTQSPTHLIKTRGQQVTLRCSPKSGHDTVSWYQQALGQGPQFIFQYYEEEERQRGNFPDRFSGHQFPNYSSELNVNALLLGDSALYLCASSLVGTSGDLGFFGPGTRLTVL.